Below, one T cell receptor beta chain is given with its context. There are a few counts of this clonotype. The antigen it binds to is not known. Qualities for individual bases were not recorded, and no much larger clone is one base off. This specimen belongs to a study of blood T cells in healthy people across ages (dated by TCRdb to the mid-2010s). Regarding the study in general: In model experiments, template switching captured roughly one uniquely barcoded TCR beta cDNA molecule for every two T cells. To track age-related changes in TCR beta repertoire diversity, the study relied on deep sequencing normalized with unique cDNA molecular identifiers. Donors were grouped into four age groups: young (average roughly 17 years), middle-aged (roughly 40), aged (approximately 58) and long-lived (roughly 80). The study analyzed two additional independent replicas of 1 million unique cDNA reads from the same blood draw for two donors, one aged 18 to 30 and one aged 80 or older. General findings and caveats noted by the study authors: There was a strong correlation between observed TCR beta diversity and the percentage of naive T cells measured by flow cytometry. Bulk unsorted PBMC profiling prevented conclusive comparison of naive and antigen-experienced compartments. As age increased, observed TCR beta diversity per million T cells dropped in a roughly linear way, and a significant reduction was already evident by age 40. Estimates of total diversity based on one million sequenced T cells were regarded as lower bounds and as underestimates. The long-lived group showed more naive CD4+ T cells, fewer expanded clones and increased TCR diversity than the aged group, suggesting age selection. Donor CMV infection status was unknown, potentially confounding age-related changes in expanded clonotypes.

The donors were roughly 40 Caucasian individuals from Russia, aged 6 to 90 years, who were systemically healthy. Ten milliliters of peripheral blood were drawn from each donor into EDTA-treated Vacutainer tubes. Ficoll-Paque density-gradient centrifugation was used to isolate PBMCs, with at least 7 million per sample. Total RNA, at least 6 micrograms per sample, was extracted from PBMCs with Trizol reagent. For every donor, flow cytometry on a PBMC aliquot measured the percentage of naive CD45RAhigh/CD27high T cells. Library generation was performed with 5' RACE. The listed sequencing device is Illumina HiSeq 2500. The second PCR ran for roughly 7 to 12 cycles and used a J-beta primer mix along with a sample-barcoded 5' primer. A unique molecular identifier was introduced onto each TCR beta cDNA molecule by a template-switch 5' adaptor carrying 12 random nucleotides. Each sample yielded at least 2.5 million CDR3-containing paired-end reads. All of the RNA was converted into first-strand cDNA using the Mint cDNA synthesis kit, with a TRBC-specific oligonucleotide serving as the primer. Following uracil-DNA glycosylase treatment, a first 18-cycle PCR with universal primers M1SS and BC2_uni_R was performed on all cDNA. As for how the authors treated the data: Each sample was normalized by randomly selecting 1 million high-quality reads, each carrying a distinct molecular identifier. Reads with shared molecular identifiers were discarded instead of being binned into consensus sequences. MiTCR, set to a Q25 quality threshold and the strictest error-elimination algorithm, was used for CDR3 identification, clonotype clustering and error correction. A nonparametric unseen species model with Euler transformation was used to estimate a lower bound on total TCR beta diversity. TCRdb handled the public reads itself, with Q25 trimming in fastp and clone calling in MiXCR, and kept productive beta chains. One record per CDR3 amino acid sequence lists the most common genes and DNA. TCRdb's processing, not the authors', yielded these V and J calls. The sample table contains roughly 700,000 distinct CDR3 sequences; only one count was recorded for just under 25% of them. Under 10% of the sample goes to the ten largest clones.

The germline V gene provides CDR1 SGHTA and CDR2 FQGTGA. Relative to germline, V is missing 4 bases and J is missing 6 bases, with 4 bases of the junction outside any gene match. CDR3 length: 14 amino acids, cysteine to phenylalanine. Only the CDR3 region is kept as DNA, spanning 42 bases read in frame from base 1. These records were also assigned to another study, of T cells of mothers and their children. Drawing on the second study: The donors were nine systemically healthy Caucasian individuals, made up of three mothers and their six children. cDNA synthesis consumed the entire amount of extracted RNA, loaded at approximately 1.6 ug RNA in each 15 ul reaction. In the second PCR, the M1S primer added sample barcodes and 2-4 random nucleotides. Over 8.5 million TCR beta CDR3 reads came from each mother, compared with approximately 3 million reads from each child. TCR recombination output is similarly shaped by thymic selection in related and unrelated pairs, with a minor effect exerted by inherited differences. Normalized repertoire overlap was always slightly but never significantly higher in related than unrelated mother-child pairs. With a sensitivity of approximately 100 clones per million clonotypes, no persistent microchimeric T cell clones were detected. In the study, deep NGS was used to compare the TCR beta repertoires of mothers and children, and features distinguishing related mother-child pairs from unrelated individuals were sought. On average, the children were approximately 11 +/- 4 years old, while the mothers were about 40 +/- 4 years old. After adapters were ligated using NEBNext reagents, the libraries underwent 100+100 nt paired-end sequencing on an Illumina HiSeq 2000. To prevent cross-contamination, the mother and child libraries were prepared a month apart and were sequenced in separate runs. Each donor had between roughly 450,000 and 2,300,000 distinct TCR beta clonotypes identified. Naive TCR beta clonotypes were estimated from low-frequency clonotypes matched to each donor's FACS-determined naive share, without sorting.

This receptor was taken from a boy aged 5-17 years in good health. The sequencing input was blood. This chain is built from TRBV7-3 and TRBJ2-2; 8 junctional bases match TRBD2. CDR3 sequence: CASSSFGGAGELFF. The nucleotide sequence is TGTGCCAGCAGCTCTTTCGGGGGGGCCGGGGAGCTGTTTTTT.